Listed below are T cell receptor beta chains from one sample, sequenced in a study of cytomegalovirus exposure and HLA in healthy donors. Profiling relied on immunoSEQ multiplex PCR, and the TCRdb table lists in-frame clones only, not all of them. The repertoire holds 100,000 or so clones, with about three quarters as singletons. Sequenced: PBMCs. The receptors here all came from a female donor in good health and CMV-seropositive. CDR3s include the opening cysteine and the closing phenylalanine or tryptophan. D genes are given only for firm matches. Not every row has a clone size; where given, it reads once, few, many or a size class.

TRBV5-8	TRBJ1-5	NA	NA	TGTGCCAGCAGCTTGGTTATAAATCAGCCCCAGCATTTT	CASSLVINQPQHF
TRBV9	TRBJ1-5	NA	NA	TGTGCCAGCAGCGCCTGGGGAGGTCAGCCCCAGCATTTT	CASSAWGGQPQHF
TRBV5-4	TRBJ1-2	NA	NA	TGTGCCAGCAGCTCGAACAGGGAAAACTATGGCTACACCTTC	CASSSNRENYGYTF
TRBV15	TRBJ2-7	NA	once	TGTGCCACCAGCAGAGATTGGCGGGACGAGCAGTACTTC	CATSRDWRDEQYF
TRBV5-4	TRBJ2-3	NA	few	TGTGCCAGCAGCCAAACTCTAGCGAGCACAGATACGCAGTATTTT	CASSQTLASTDTQYF
TRBV4-2	TRBJ2-5	NA	NA	TGTGCCAGCAGCTATACGAAGCGAGAGACCCAGTACTTC	CASSYTKRETQYF
TRBV6-1	TRBJ1-2	NA	NA	TGTGCCAGCTCCCCTGAGGGTCTCCCATACTACACCTTC	CASSPEGLPYYTF
TRBV5-1	TRBJ2-1	NA	few	TGCGCCAGCAGCCAAAACAATGAGCAGTTCTTC	CASSQNNEQFF
TRBV20-1	TRBJ1-5	NA	NA	TGCAGTGCCGGACTTGGTCAGCCCCAGCATTTT	CSAGLGQPQHF
TRBV5-1	TRBJ2-5	TRBD1	NA	TGCGCCAGCAGCTTGGAGACAGGGAATGAAGAGACCCAGTACTTC	CASSLETGNEETQYF
TRBV27	TRBJ2-7	TRBD1	NA	TGTGCCAGCGCAGCTATGACAGGGTCCGTCTACGAGCAGTACTTC	CASAAMTGSVYEQYF
TRBV4-1	TRBJ1-1	TRBD1	NA	TGCGCCAGCAGCCAAAAGGGGGGACAGGGGAACACTGAAGCTTTCTTT	CASSQKGGQGNTEAFF
TRBV29-1	TRBJ2-7	TRBD2	NA	TGCAGCGTCGCCGGGACTAGCGCGAACGAGCAGTACTTC	CSVAGTSANEQYF
TRBV28	TRBJ2-7	NA	NA	TGTGCCAGCAGAAGGGGCGGGAAGGCCTCCTACGAGCAGTACTTC	CASRRGGKASYEQYF
TRBV5-5	TRBJ1-4	NA	once	TGTGCCAGCAGCTTGGTGGAGGGGCTAACTAATGAAAAACTGTTTTTT	CASSLVEGLTNEKLFF
TRBV5-1	TRBJ1-2	NA	NA	TGCGCCAGTACTGACCCAGGACACTCCGGCTACACCTTC	CASTDPGHSGYTF
TRBV28	TRBJ2-1	NA	few	TGTGCCAGCACCCTGAGGGGGAGTGAGCAGTTCTTC	CASTLRGSEQFF
TRBV30	TRBJ2-1	TRBD2	NA	TGTGCCTGGGGAGTGCGCCTAGCGGGGGGTATGAGCTCCTACAATGAGCAGTTCTTC	CAWGVRLAGGMSSYNEQFF
TRBV21-1	TRBJ1-1	NA	NA	TGTGCCAGCAGCTCCTATCCCGGGACTCCTAACACTGAAGCTTTCTTT	CASSSYPGTPNTEAFF
TRBV9	TRBJ2-7	TRBD1	NA	TGTGCCAGCAGCGTAGGGGGGACAGCGGAATCACAGGGCGAGCAGTACTTC	CASSVGGTAESQGEQYF
TRBV7-3	TRBJ2-2	NA	NA	TGTGCCAGCAGCGCCCAGGGTGGTTACACCGGGGAGCTGTTTTTT	CASSAQGGYTGELFF
TRBV6-5	TRBJ2-5	NA	NA	TGTGCCAGCAGTTACGGCGGGGAGACCCAGTACTTC	CASSYGGETQYF
TRBV18	TRBJ2-7	NA	NA	TGTGCCAGCTCACCGGCAGGGTACTACGAGCAGTACTTC	CASSPAGYYEQYF
TRBV7-2	TRBJ1-6	TRBD1	NA	TGTGCCAGCAGCGGCCAAAGACAGGGTAATTCACCCCTCCACTTT	CASSGQRQGNSPLHF
TRBV4-1	TRBJ2-7	TRBD2	NA	TGCGCCAGCAGCCAGAGGCTAATCGAGCGGGAGGTATACTACGAGCAGTACTTC	CASSQRLIEREVYYEQYF
TRBV6-5	TRBJ2-7	TRBD2	NA	TGTGCCAGCAGTGTCGCGGGGGGGACAATCTACGAGCAGTACTTC	CASSVAGGTIYEQYF